By frequency in the sample, the clone carrying this TCR beta chain is medium-sized (0.01 to 0.1%). Nobody among the patients had been given any treatment before thyroid surgery. The data derive from a study of metastatic and nonmetastatic thyroid tumors. The trim removed 3 bases at V and 0 bases at J, leaving 10 bases unmatched. CDR1 and CDR2 (germline): MDHEN, SYDVKM. The CDR3 has 17 amino acids. TCRdb reprocessed the PCR reads using MiXCR. This table has roughly 58,000 clones, just over 4% appearing once. The sequenced sample consisted of blood. The TCR sequence derives from a female donor with papillary thyroid cancer or a benign thyroid nodule (not recorded which). Some clones in this sample may be carry-over from other donors' samples. This chain joins TRBV28 and TRBJ1-2, with TRBD1 matching 7 bases. The DNA of the CDR3 is TGTGCCAGCAGTTTGACAACCGGGACAGCAGCTAACTATGGCTACACCTTC. It translates to CASSLTTGTAANYGYTF.